What follows describes a single TCR beta chain. The data stem from a study of control samples from healthy donors and cancer patients. V was pared by 5 bases and J by 5 bases, with 21 bases between. The CDR3 contains 16 residues. Germline V gives CDR1 MGHRA, CDR2 YSYEKL. TCRdb's table, derived via immunoSEQ multiplex PCR, lists solely in-frame clones and lacks some. The sample shows over 150,000 clones, about 90% of them seen only once. This chain connects TRBV4-1 to TRBJ1-1; D is unresolved. The TCR originated in a woman between 40 and 50 years old in good health. The specimen sequenced was blood. CDR3 loop: CASSSGGGPAPTEAFF. Written as DNA, the CDR3 is TGCGCCAGCAGCTCGGGAGGCGGCCCCGCCCCTACTGAAGCTTTCTTT.